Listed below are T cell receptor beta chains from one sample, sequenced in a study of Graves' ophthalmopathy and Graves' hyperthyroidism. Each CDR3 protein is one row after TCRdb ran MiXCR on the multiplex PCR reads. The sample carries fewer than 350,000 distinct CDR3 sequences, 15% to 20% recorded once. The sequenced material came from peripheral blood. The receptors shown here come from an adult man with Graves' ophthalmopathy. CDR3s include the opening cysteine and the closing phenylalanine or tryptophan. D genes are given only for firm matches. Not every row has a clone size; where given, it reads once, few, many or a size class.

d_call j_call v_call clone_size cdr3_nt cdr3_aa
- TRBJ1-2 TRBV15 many TGTGCCACCAGCAGAGATCCTGGGGTCTATGGCTACACCTTC CATSRDPGVYGYTF
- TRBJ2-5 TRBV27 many TGTGCCAGCAGTCACGGGACGGCCCAAGAGACCCAGTACTTC CASSHGTAQETQYF
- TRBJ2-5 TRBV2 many TGTGCCATCTTGGCCACCCGGCAACAAGAGACCCAGTACTTC CAILATRQQETQYF
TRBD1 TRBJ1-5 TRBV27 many TGTGCCAGCAGTTTGGGGACAGTGAATCAGCCCCAGCATTTT CASSLGTVNQPQHF
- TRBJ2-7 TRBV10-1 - TGCGCCAGCAGCGGGGGGCCCAGCTCCTACGAGCAGTACTTC CASSGGPSSYEQYF
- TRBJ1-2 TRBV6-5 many TGTGCCAGCAGTTACTCGAGAGTCCCGACCTATGGCTACACCTTC CASSYSRVPTYGYTF
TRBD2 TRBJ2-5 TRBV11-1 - TGTGCCAGCGGCCTGAGCGGGGGGGGAACATCTCGAAAAGAGACCCAGTACTTC CASGLSGGGTSRKETQYF
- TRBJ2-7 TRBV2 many TGTGCCAGCACTCCAATCGGGGTCCGATACGAGCAGTACTTC CASTPIGVRYEQYF
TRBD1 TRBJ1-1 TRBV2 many TGTGCCAGCAGTGACGGCAGGGGGTACACTGAAGCTTTCTTT CASSDGRGYTEAFF
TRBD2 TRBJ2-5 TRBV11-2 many TGTGCCAGCAGCTTAGTAGGGACTAGTATCGGGGAGACCCAGTACTTC CASSLVGTSIGETQYF
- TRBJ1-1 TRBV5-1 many TGCGCCAGCAGCTTGGGGACACTACCGGGAGCTTTCTTT CASSLGTLPGAFF
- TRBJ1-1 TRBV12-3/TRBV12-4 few TGTGCCAGCAGTTTAATGGGTTCGCGGATTGAAGCTTTCTTT CASSLMGSRIEAFF
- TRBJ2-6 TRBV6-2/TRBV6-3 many TGTGCCAGCAGTTACTCGCAGCCCTCTGGGGCCAACGTCCTGACTTTC CASSYSQPSGANVLTF
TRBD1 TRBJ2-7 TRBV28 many TGTGCCGCCGGACAGGTTAGCAACGAGCAGTACTTC CAAGQVSNEQYF
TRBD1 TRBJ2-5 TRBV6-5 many TGTGCCAGCAGCCCCCGGGACAGGGAAGAGACCCAGTACTTC CASSPRDREETQYF
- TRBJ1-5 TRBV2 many TGTGCCAGCAGTGAAGAACAGGGCAATCAGCCCCAGCATTTT CASSEEQGNQPQHF
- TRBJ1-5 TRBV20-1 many TGCAGTGCTAGGACCGGGACGGGCCTTAATCAGCCCCAGCATTTT CSARTGTGLNQPQHF
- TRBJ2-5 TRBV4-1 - TGCGCCAGCAGCCAACAACCGGGAAGAGGGGAGACCCGGTACTTC CASSQQPGRGETRYF
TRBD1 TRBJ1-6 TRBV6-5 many TGTGCCAGCAGTTACCTGACAGGGGACAATTCACCCCTCCACTTT CASSYLTGDNSPLHF
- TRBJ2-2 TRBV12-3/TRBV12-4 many TGTGCCAGCAGAGATGGACGGAACACCGGGGAGCTGTTTTTT CASRDGRNTGELFF
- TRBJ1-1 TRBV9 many TGTGCCAGCAGCCCGGGCCCCGGACAGAGTGAAGCTTTCTTT CASSPGPGQSEAFF
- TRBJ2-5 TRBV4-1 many TGCGCCAGCAGCCAAGTACTATTGGGGGCGGAGACCCAGTACTTC CASSQVLLGAETQYF
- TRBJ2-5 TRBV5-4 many TGTGCCAGCAGCTTGGAACTTCAGGGGGGTCCCCTCCAAGAGACCCAGTACTTC CASSLELQGGPLQETQYF
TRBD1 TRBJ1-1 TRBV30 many TGTGCCTGGAGTCTAGGGTGGGACAGGGCCCCTGAAGCTTTCTTT CAWSLGWDRAPEAFF
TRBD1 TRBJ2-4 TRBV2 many TGTGCCAGCAGTATAGAAAGGGGACAGACGCGCCTCAAAAACATTCAGTACTTC CASSIERGQTRLKNIQYF
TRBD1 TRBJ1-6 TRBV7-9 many TGTGCCAGCAGTTCGGGACAGGGCGCTGGTTCACCCCTCCACTTT CASSSGQGAGSPLHF
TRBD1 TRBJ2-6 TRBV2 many TGTGCCAGCAGCCGACAGGGAAATCCCTCTGGGGCCAACGTCCTGACTTTC CASSRQGNPSGANVLTF
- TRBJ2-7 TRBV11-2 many TGTGCCAGCAGCTCCGGACTATCCTACGAGCAGTACTTC CASSSGLSYEQYF
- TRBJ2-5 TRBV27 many TGTGCCAGCAGTTTATCCAGCACTGGGGTTTCAGGGCTGGAGACCCAGTACTTC CASSLSSTGVSGLETQYF
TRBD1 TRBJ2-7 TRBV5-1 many TGCGCCAGCAGCGGGACAGGGGGTATGAACGAGCAGTACTTC CASSGTGGMNEQYF
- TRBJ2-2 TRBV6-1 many TGTGCCAGCAGTGACCGTTTATTTGGGGAGCTGTTTTTT CASSDRLFGELFF
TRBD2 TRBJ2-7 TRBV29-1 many TGCAGCGTGGTACCTTTGGGAGCGGGAGGCTCCTACGAGCAGTACTTC CSVVPLGAGGSYEQYF
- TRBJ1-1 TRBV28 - TGTGCCAGCAGGAGTAACATGAACACTGAAGCTTACTTT CASRSNMNTEAYF
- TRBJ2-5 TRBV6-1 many TGTGCCAGCAAAGACGGGGGAAAGACCCAGTACTTC CASKDGGKTQYF
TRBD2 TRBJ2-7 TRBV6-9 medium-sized TGTGCCAGCAGTTATCGTGTGGCTAGCGGCGAGCCAGCCAAATACGAGCAGTACTTC CASSYRVASGEPAKYEQYF
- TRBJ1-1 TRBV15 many TGTGCCACCAGCAGAGAAAGGGACGTGGTTTTCTTT CATSRERDVVFF
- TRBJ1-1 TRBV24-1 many TGTGCCACCAGTGACCCGACCGGTCCTGAAGCTTTCTTT CATSDPTGPEAFF
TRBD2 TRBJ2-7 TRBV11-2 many TGTGCCAGCAGTACGTTCGGGAGGGATTACGGGCAGTACTTC CASSTFGRDYGQYF
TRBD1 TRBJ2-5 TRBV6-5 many TGTGCCAGCAGTTACTCGAGTGGATCAGGGGGCGAAAGGGAGACCCAGTACTTC CASSYSSGSGGERETQYF
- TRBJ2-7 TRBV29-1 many TGCAGCGTTGAAGGTGGTCAGGGTAGTCCCTACGAGCAGTACTTC CSVEGGQGSPYEQYF
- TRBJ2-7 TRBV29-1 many TGCAGCGTTGCCCGGACAGTGGGCTACGGGCAGTACTTC CSVARTVGYGQYF
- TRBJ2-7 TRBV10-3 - TGTGCCATCAGTGAAGGCTTCTACGAGCAGTACTTC CAISEGFYEQYF
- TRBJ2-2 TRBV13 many TGTGCCAGCAGCATAAACCCAGGGAGTGGAACCGGGGAGCTGTTTTTT CASSINPGSGTGELFF
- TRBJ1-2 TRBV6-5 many TGTGCCAGCAGTTACAAGGGGGCTAACTATGGCTACACCTTC CASSYKGANYGYTF
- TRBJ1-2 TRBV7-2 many TGTGCCAGCAGCAACAACAGGGAGTGGAATGGCTACACCTTC CASSNNREWNGYTF
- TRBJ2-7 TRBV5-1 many TGCGCCAGCAGCTTGGGATTGGGGGACCCCAACGAGCAGTACTTC CASSLGLGDPNEQYF
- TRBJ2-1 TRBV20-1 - TGCAGTGCTAGGCGGCTCTCGGTTCCCCACGAGCAGTTCTTC CSARRLSVPHEQFF
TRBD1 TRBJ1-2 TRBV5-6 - TGTGCCAGCAGCTTGGGGACAGGGGCTAACTATGGCTTCACCTTC CASSLGTGANYGFTF
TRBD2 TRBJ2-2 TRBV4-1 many TGCGCCAGCAGCGGGCTAGCGGGAGCCGGGGAGCTGTTTTTT CASSGLAGAGELFF
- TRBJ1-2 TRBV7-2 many TGTGCCAGCACCCAGGCCGGGGTATATGGCTACACCTTC CASTQAGVYGYTF
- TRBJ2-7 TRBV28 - TGTGCCAGCAGGGTGGACAGGACTACCTACGAGCAGTACTTC CASRVDRTTYEQYF
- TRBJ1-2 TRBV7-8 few TGTGCCAGCAGCTTAGGTGCGGGACCGCTAAATGGCTACACCTTC CASSLGAGPLNGYTF
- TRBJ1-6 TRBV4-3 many TGCGCCAGCAGCCAAGAAGTCAAGGATTTTAGGGCAGGGGCGTCTAATTCACCCCTCCACTTT CASSQEVKDFRAGASNSPLHF
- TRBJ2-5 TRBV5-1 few TGCGCCAGCAGCTTGGCTGGGGCGGACCAAGAGACCCAGTACTTC CASSLAGADQETQYF
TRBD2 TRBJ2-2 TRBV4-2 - TGTGCCAGCAGCACCGACGGTACCGGGGGGGACACCGGGGAGCTGTTTTTT CASSTDGTGGDTGELFF